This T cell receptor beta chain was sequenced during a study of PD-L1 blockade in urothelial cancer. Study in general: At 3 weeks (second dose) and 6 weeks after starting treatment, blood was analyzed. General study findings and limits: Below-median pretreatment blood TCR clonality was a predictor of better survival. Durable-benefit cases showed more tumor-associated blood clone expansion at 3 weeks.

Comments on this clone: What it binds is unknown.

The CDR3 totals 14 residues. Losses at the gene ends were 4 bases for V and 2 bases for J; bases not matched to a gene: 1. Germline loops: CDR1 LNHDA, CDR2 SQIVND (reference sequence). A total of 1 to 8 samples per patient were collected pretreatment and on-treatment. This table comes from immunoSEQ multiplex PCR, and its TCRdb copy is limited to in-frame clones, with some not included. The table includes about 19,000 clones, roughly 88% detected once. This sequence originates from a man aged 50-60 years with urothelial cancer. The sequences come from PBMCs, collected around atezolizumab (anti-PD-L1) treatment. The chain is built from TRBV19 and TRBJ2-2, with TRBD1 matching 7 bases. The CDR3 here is CASSRQGNTGELFF. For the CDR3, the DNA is TGTGCCAGTAGTAGACAGGGTAACACCGGGGAGCTGTTTTTT.